This TCR beta chain was sequenced during a study of shared clonotypes between healthy human individuals. Germline CDR1 and CDR2: SGHRS and YFSETQ. The CDR3 has 16 residues. With 1 base removed from V and 4 bases from J, the gap between germline ends came to 17 bases. The data were produced by immunoSEQ multiplex PCR, yet TCRdb's version contains in-frame clones alone and is incomplete. The repertoire consists of around 1,100,000 clones, with roughly 80% occurring once and the leading ten covering roughly 0.82%. Specimen: memory CD4+ T cells from PBMCs. Subset specified: CD45RA-negative fraction. The source is a man aged 18 to 29 in good health. Some clones in this sample may be carry-over from other donors' samples. The V gene is TRBV5-1, the J gene TRBJ2-5; maybe TRBD2 (7 bases). The CDR3 loop is CASSLRGARGGETQYF. CDR3 coding DNA: TGCGCCAGCAGCTTGCGGGGGGCACGGGGAGGAGAGACCCAGTACTTC.